These T cell receptor beta chains were read from a single sample in a study of cytotoxic CD8 clonotypes in ibrutinib-treated CLL. The method was immunoSEQ multiplex PCR; TCRdb's version includes in-frame clones alone and lacks a portion of them. This table has approximately 97,000 clones, 60% to 80% appearing once. The material sequenced was PBMCs, taken after 24 months of ibrutinib treatment. Receptor source: a human donor with chronic lymphocytic leukemia. Each CDR3 is given with its conserved first and last residue. The D gene is left open where the match is weak. The size field is filled for only some rows; it gives once, few, many or a size class.

d_gene	v_gene	abundance	j_gene	CDR3aa	CDR3nt
TRBD2	TRBV5-1	-	TRBJ2-3	CASSPGTSLADTQYF	TGCGCCAGCAGCCCCGGGACTAGTCTCGCAGATACGCAGTATTTT
-	TRBV18	few	TRBJ1-2	CASSILTALQGGYTF	TGTGCCAGCTCAATCCTGACAGCCCTTCAGGGGGGCTACACCTTC
-	TRBV6-1	-	TRBJ2-3	CASSPLPTQYF	TGTGCCAGCAGCCCCCTTCCCACGCAGTATTTT
-	TRBV6-1	-	TRBJ2-1	CATGPDPRNEQFF	TGTGCCACGGGCCCCGATCCCAGGAATGAGCAGTTCTTC
-	TRBV28	few	TRBJ1-1	CASSLGREAFF	TGTGCCAGCAGTTTAGGCCGGGAAGCTTTCTTT
-	TRBV28	-	TRBJ1-4	CASSLWVDKDEKLFF	TGTGCCAGCAGTTTGTGGGTCGACAAGGATGAAAAACTGTTTTTT
TRBD2	TRBV28	-	TRBJ2-1	CASSLRLAGVGEQFF	TGTGCCAGCAGTTTACGGCTAGCGGGAGTCGGGGAGCAGTTCTTC
-	TRBV19	-	TRBJ1-1	CASTDQMNTEAFF	TGTGCCAGCACGGACCAGATGAACACTGAAGCTTTCTTT
TRBD1	TRBV7-8	-	TRBJ2-5	CASSDRTGGAETQYF	TGTGCCAGCAGCGACCGGACAGGGGGCGCCGAGACCCAGTACTTC
-	TRBV19	-	TRBJ2-3	CASSGGRRTDTQYF	TGTGCCAGTAGTGGAGGCCGGCGCACAGATACGCAGTATTTT
-	TRBV18	-	TRBJ1-4	CASSLLRGSGEKLFF	TGTGCCAGCTCACTACTGAGGGGGTCGGGTGAAAAACTGTTTTTT
-	TRBV5-6	-	TRBJ2-7	CASSFEQGPYEQYF	TGTGCCAGCAGCTTCGAGCAGGGGCCCTACGAGCAGTACTTC
-	TRBV7-3	-	TRBJ2-1	CASSPGSSMDGEQFF	TGTGCCAGCAGCCCCGGATCTTCCATGGACGGGGAGCAGTTCTTC
TRBD1	TRBV5-5	-	TRBJ2-7	CASSSTTGGPYEQYF	TGTGCCAGCAGCTCGACTACAGGGGGCCCTTACGAGCAGTACTTC
-	TRBV2	-	TRBJ1-1	CASSFLNTEAFF	TGTGCCAGCAGTTTTTTAAACACTGAAGCTTTCTTT
TRBD2	TRBV29-1	-	TRBJ2-1	CSVYTSGIYNEQFF	TGCAGCGTCTATACTAGCGGGATTTACAATGAGCAGTTCTTC
-	TRBV29-1	-	TRBJ1-2	CSVDLKVDRHGANYGYTF	TGCAGCGTTGATTTAAAGGTAGACAGGCACGGTGCTAACTATGGCTACACCTTC
-	TRBV5-1	few	TRBJ1-1	CASSLEGSEAFF	TGCGCCAGCAGCTTGGAGGGCAGCGAAGCTTTCTTT
-	TRBV5-1	once	TRBJ2-3	CASSTGPNGADTQYF	TGCGCCAGCAGCACGGGACCTAATGGGGCAGATACGCAGTATTTT
-	TRBV27	-	TRBJ2-1	CASSSSYSDRSSYNEQFF	TGTGCCAGCAGTTCCTCCTATTCCGACAGGAGCTCCTACAATGAGCAGTTCTTC
-	TRBV5-1	-	TRBJ2-2	CAVQTDTGELFF	TGCGCCGTCCAGACAGACACCGGGGAGCTGTTTTTT
TRBD1	TRBV10-3	once	TRBJ1-1	CAISFRTGDTEAFF	TGTGCCATCAGTTTCCGGACAGGGGACACTGAAGCTTTCTTT
TRBD1	TRBV10-3	-	TRBJ1-1	CAISESKGRTGNTEAFF	TGTGCCATCAGTGAGTCGAAAGGGAGGACAGGGAACACTGAAGCTTTCTTT
TRBD1	TRBV27	-	TRBJ1-5	CASSLSHAGQKANQPQHF	TGTGCCAGCAGTTTGAGTCACGCGGGACAGAAAGCCAATCAGCCCCAGCATTTT
TRBD2	TRBV2	-	TRBJ2-6	CASGGRAAGANVLTF	TGTGCCAGCGGGGGGAGGGCCGCCGGGGCCAACGTCCTGACTTTC
-	TRBV9	many	TRBJ1-2	CASSVGQGSDGYTF	TGTGCCAGCAGCGTAGGGCAGGGAAGTGATGGCTACACCTTC
-	TRBV6-6	few	TRBJ2-2	CASSYLGEENTGELFF	TGTGCCAGCAGTTATTTGGGGGAGGAAAACACCGGGGAGCTGTTTTTT
-	TRBV6-1	-	TRBJ2-7	CASSVGDEQYF	TGTGCCAGCAGTGTCGGAGACGAGCAGTACTTC